This TCR beta chain was profiled in a study of T cells in localized non-small cell lung cancer. Study-wide findings and caveats: Compared with tumor, uninvolved adjacent lung displayed greater T cell clonality, ranking highest overall. Elevated blood T cell density was associated with longer overall survival.

V lost 8 bases to trimming and J lost 0 bases; unmatched junction nucleotides: 6. Looked up from germline, CDR1 is LNHDA and CDR2 is SQIVND (reference sequence). The CDR3 runs 15 residues. The method was immunoSEQ multiplex PCR; TCRdb's version includes in-frame clones alone and lacks a portion of them. The top ten hold about 22% of the sample, which has over 1,400 clones, more than 25% seen once. Regarding this clone: Its antigen is undetermined.

Sequencing was performed on normal lung tissue next to the tumor, taken before any cancer treatment. V is TRBV19 and J is TRBJ2-7; 11 bases map to TRBD2. The sequence derives from a man aged 40-75 years with stage II squamous cell lung carcinoma. CDR3 in amino acids: CASSLAGGPSYEQYF. DNA for the CDR3: TGTGCCAGTTCGCTAGCGGGAGGTCCCTCCTACGAGCAGTACTTC.